This T cell receptor (beta chain) originates from a study of cytomegalovirus exposure and HLA in healthy donors. The donors were members of the validation cohort, which comprised approximately 120 subjects and was separate from the first cohort of 600 to 800 subjects. A note on this clone: Its antigen is not identified.

Broader study findings: The classifier reportedly diagnosed cytomegalovirus status with high specificity and sensitivity. In the 90 to 150 validation repertoires, roughly 94% of cluster scores exceeded 0, per a later analysis. TCR sequences were mostly rare, though some public TCRs occurred in many donors.

Sequencing was performed with immunoSEQ multiplex PCR; in TCRdb, only in-frame clones are kept and a portion is missing. In the table there are 200,000 or so clones, roughly 84% of which are singletons. The receptor comes from a man younger than 35 in good health and CMV-seropositive. Sequenced sample: PBMCs.

CDR3 coding DNA: TGTGCCAGCAGCTTAGGAGTGTCGGGGTACACCGGGGAGCTGTTTTTT. Amino acid sequence: CASSLGVSGYTGELFF. The chain is built from TRBV11-3 and TRBJ2-2; maybe TRBD2 (5 bases). The germline gives CDR1 SGHNT, CDR2 YENEEA. Trimming pared 1 base from V and 3 bases from J, leaving 12 bases between. The length of the CDR3 is 16 residues.